Reported below is one TCR beta chain. Assignment of participants to cohorts was predicated upon participant-reported clinical history. Original handling: Counts of nucleated cells, estimated from reference gene primer amplification, were obtained. TCRdb keeps only in-frame clones here, not all; method: immunoSEQ multiplex PCR. The D gene and trimming were derived from the DNA, and the V and J assignments and clone size from that table. The sample records under 200,000 clones, less than 85% being singletons. In germline, CDR1 is MDHEN, CDR2 SYDVKM. Losses at the gene ends were 4 bases for V and 8 bases for J; bases not matched to a gene: 9. CDR3 length: 15 residues. These data come from a study of blood T cell repertoires in COVID-19. Across the study: Some COVID-19 samples were acute and others convalescent; all came from the United States, Italy and Spain.

The sequenced sample consisted of PBMCs or T cells enriched from blood (not recorded which). The clonotype originates from a woman in her forties or fifties who had recovered from COVID-19. The chain combines TRBV28 with TRBJ1-1, with 11 bases matching TRBD1. CDR3 in DNA: TGTGCCAGCAGTTCCAGGACAGGGGGCATCGGGGAAGCTTTCTTT. It encodes CASSSRTGGIGEAFF.